This TCR beta chain appears in the sequencing data of a study of blood T cell repertoires in COVID-19. Authors' processing steps: Amplification of reference gene primers provided the estimated nucleated cell counts. Assay: immunoSEQ multiplex PCR; the TCRdb copy retains only in-frame clones and omits some. V and J calls and clone size follow that table, whereas D and trimming were derived from the DNA. The sample contains around 300,000 clones, about nine tenths of which appear only once. Germline assignment: CDR1 SGHTA and CDR2 FQGNSA. Deletions cut 3 bases from V and 1 base from J, with 13 bases between. This CDR3 has 16 amino acids.

Sequenced sample: peripheral blood. V usage is TRBV7-2 and J usage is TRBJ1-3; possible D gene TRBD1, 6 bases. The sequence came from a man between 50 and 59 years old with acute or convalescent COVID-19. CDR3 nucleotide sequence: TGTGCCAGCAGCTTGGGGGGGCGAACATCTGGAAACACCATATATTTT. Its translation is CASSLGGRTSGNTIYF.